Each of the 12 T cell receptor beta chains below was sequenced from the same sample in a study of cytomegalovirus exposure and HLA in healthy donors. The PCR used 60 Vbeta and 13 Jbeta primers. Here immunoSEQ multiplex PCR was the method, and the copy in TCRdb shows in-frame clones only, minus some. The sample yields roughly 110,000 clones, 71% seen once. Sequences were obtained from PBMCs. The source of these receptors is a female donor in good health and CMV-seronegative.

The V call is TRBV2, the J call TRBJ2-7; a possible D gene is TRBD2 (5 bases). V lost 7 bases, J lost 0 bases, and 7 bases lay in between. The CDR3 totals 12 residues. Germline lookup yields CDR1 SNHLY and CDR2 FYNNEI. In DNA, the CDR3 is TGTGCCAGCACTGGGAGCTCCTACGAGCAGTACTTC. It encodes CASTGSSYEQYF.

The chain combines TRBV4-3 with TRBJ2-7, with a possible D match to TRBD1 (6 bases). V gave up 5 bases and J gave up 2 bases, with 13 bases separating them. Germline V gives CDR1 LGHNA, CDR2 YSLEER. The CDR3 totals 14 residues. The CDR3 DNA follows: TGCGCCAGCAGCGCCAATCCAGGGGCCTACGAGCAGTACTTC. Its translation is CASSANPGAYEQYF.

This clone was detected a few times. The chain recombines TRBV7-2 with TRBJ2-3; unclear D gene. Germline V lookup: CDR1 SGHTA, CDR2 FQGNSA. The CDR3 contains 14 residues. V was cut by 8 bases and J by 4 bases, with 16 bases left in between. The CDR3 region is CASSLNDFADTQYF. The CDR3 nucleotides are TGTGCCAGCTCCTTGAACGACTTCGCAGATACGCAGTATTTT.

The chain combines TRBV7-2 with TRBJ2-2; 9 positions agree with TRBD2. Germline V gene data show CDR1 as SGHTA and CDR2 as FQGNSA. Unmatched junction bases numbered 13, after V lost 4 bases and J lost 4 bases. The length of the CDR3 is 18 residues. The DNA for the CDR3 is TGTGCCAGCAGCTCGACGACTAGCGGACCCCGAAGCACCGGGGAGCTGTTTTTT. Translating it yields CASSSTTSGPRSTGELFF.

In its sample, this clone was seen once. The chain recombines TRBV2 with TRBJ1-5; D may be TRBD1 (6 bases). This CDR3 is built from 15 residues. From germline, CDR1 is SNHLY and CDR2 FYNNEI. The V and J ends lost 4 bases and 1 base respectively, with 11 bases between them. CDR3 in DNA: TGTGCCAGCAGTGGACAGGTTGGAAGCAATCAGCCCCAGCATTTT. Protein sequence: CASSGQVGSNQPQHF.

The rearrangement uses TRBV5-1 and TRBJ2-7, with 9 bases that match TRBD2. Trimming removed 3 bases from V and 2 bases from J; junction bases left unmatched: 6. CDR3 size: 15 residues. Germline values: CDR1 SGHRS, CDR2 YFSETQ. CDR3 coding DNA: TGCGCCAGCAGCTCAACTAGCGGGCCTACCTACGAGCAGTACTTC. Encoded protein: CASSSTSGPTYEQYF.

This rearrangement joins TRBV27 to TRBJ2-1; D possibly corresponds to TRBD1 (5 bases). This CDR3 region has 12 residues. Trimming left V 0 bases short and J 10 bases short, with 7 bases between. Germline lookup yields CDR1 MNHEY and CDR2 SMNVEV (reference sequence). As DNA, the CDR3 is TGTGCCAGCAGTTTATCGGGGCTGGAGCAGTTCTTC. Protein sequence: CASSLSGLEQFF.

The chain joins TRBV6-1 to TRBJ2-5; D possibly corresponds to TRBD2 (5 bases). The length of the CDR3 is 11 residues. V lost 3 bases and J 9 bases, leaving 8 bases between the germline ends. CDR1 is MNHNS and CDR2 is SASEGT in the germline V gene. This CDR3 is CASSEVEAQYF. The CDR3 nucleotides are TGTGCCAGCAGTGAGGTGGAGGCCCAGTACTTC.

The J gene is TRBJ2-5, the V gene TRBV28; 7 positions agree with TRBD2. The DNA end lines up better with TRBJ2-7; the J call may be wrong. Germline V gene sequence: CDR1 MDHEN, CDR2 SYDVKM. This CDR3 region has 16 residues. The CDR3 loop reads CASSLQGGTSYYEQYF. The CDR3 nucleotides are TGTGCCAGCAGCCTTCAGGGAGGGACTTCGTACTACGAGCAGTACTTC.

This chain joins TRBV27 and TRBJ1-5; TRBD1 matches 10 bases. The CDR3 runs 19 residues. With V trimmed by 1 base and J by 2 bases, 11 bases remained unmatched. Germline loops: CDR1 MNHEY, CDR2 SMNVEV (reference sequence). CDR3 residues: CASSLFGGRGTGGNQPQHF. The CDR3 DNA reads as TGTGCCAGCAGTTTATTCGGGGGGAGGGGGACAGGGGGCAATCAGCCCCAGCATTTT.

The CDR3 loop is CASSLVGQGSNEQFF. The CDR3 DNA sequence: TGTGCCAGCAGCTTGGTCGGACAGGGGAGTAATGAGCAGTTCTTC. The genes are TRBV5-5 and TRBJ2-1, with TRBD1 identical over 9 bases. The CDR3 has 15 residues. J lost 7 bases, V lost 0 bases, and 5 bases had no gene match. Germline-derived CDR1 and CDR2 are SGHKS and YYEKEE (reference sequence).

The chain combines TRBV7-9 with TRBJ2-5; 9 positions agree with TRBD2. The CDR3 is made up of 19 amino acids. Unmatched junction bases numbered 14, after V lost 0 bases and J lost 3 bases. CDR1 SEHNR and CDR2 FQNEAQ come from the germline V gene (reference sequence). CDR3 sequence reads: CASSLARSGRMKTKETQYF. CDR3 coding DNA: TGTGCCAGCAGCTTAGCCCGGAGCGGGAGGATGAAGACCAAAGAGACCCAGTACTTC.